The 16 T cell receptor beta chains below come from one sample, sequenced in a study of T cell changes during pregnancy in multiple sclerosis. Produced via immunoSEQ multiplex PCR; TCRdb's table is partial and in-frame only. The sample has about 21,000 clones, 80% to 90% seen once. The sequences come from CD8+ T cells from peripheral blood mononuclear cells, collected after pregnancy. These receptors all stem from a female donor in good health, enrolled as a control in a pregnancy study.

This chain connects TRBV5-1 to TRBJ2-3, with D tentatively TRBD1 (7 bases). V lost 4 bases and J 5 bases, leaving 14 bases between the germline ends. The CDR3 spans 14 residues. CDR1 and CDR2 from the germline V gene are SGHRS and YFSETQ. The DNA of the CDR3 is TGCGCCAGCAGCCAGGGGGGCGGGATAGATACGCAGTATTTT. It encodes CASSQGGGIDTQYF.

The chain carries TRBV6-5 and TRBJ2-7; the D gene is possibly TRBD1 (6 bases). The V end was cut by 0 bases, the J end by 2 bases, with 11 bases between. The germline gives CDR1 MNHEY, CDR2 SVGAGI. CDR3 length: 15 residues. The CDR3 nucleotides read TGTGCCAGCAGTTACTCGGTTCACAGGGCCTACGAGCAGTACTTC. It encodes CASSYSVHRAYEQYF.

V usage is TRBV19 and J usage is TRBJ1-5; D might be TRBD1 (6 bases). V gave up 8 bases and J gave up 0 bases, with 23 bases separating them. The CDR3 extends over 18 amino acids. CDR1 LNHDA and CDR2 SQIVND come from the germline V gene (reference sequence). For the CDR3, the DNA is TGTGCCAGTCTCTCAGGGGCCGAATCGTTGTATAGCAATCAGCCCCAGCATTTT. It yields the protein CASLSGAESLYSNQPQHF. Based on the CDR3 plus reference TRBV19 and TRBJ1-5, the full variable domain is DGGITQSPKYLFRKEGQNVTLSCEQNLNHDAMYWYRQDPGQGLRLIYYSQIVNDFQKGDIAEGYSVSREKKESFPLTVTSAQKNPTAFYLCASLSGAESLYSNQPQHFGDGTRLSIL.

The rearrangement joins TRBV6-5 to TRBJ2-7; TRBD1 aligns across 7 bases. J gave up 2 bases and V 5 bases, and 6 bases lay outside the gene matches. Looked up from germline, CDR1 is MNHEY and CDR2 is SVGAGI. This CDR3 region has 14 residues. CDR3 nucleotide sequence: TGTGCCAGCAGTCCCCAGGACAGGCCCTACGAGCAGTACTTC. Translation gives CASSPQDRPYEQYF.

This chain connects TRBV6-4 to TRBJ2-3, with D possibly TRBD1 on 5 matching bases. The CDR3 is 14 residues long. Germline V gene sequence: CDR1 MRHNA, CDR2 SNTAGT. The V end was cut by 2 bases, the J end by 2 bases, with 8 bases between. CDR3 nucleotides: TGTGCCAGCAGTGACGGCAGGGCCACAGATACGCAGTATTTT. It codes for CASSDGRATDTQYF.

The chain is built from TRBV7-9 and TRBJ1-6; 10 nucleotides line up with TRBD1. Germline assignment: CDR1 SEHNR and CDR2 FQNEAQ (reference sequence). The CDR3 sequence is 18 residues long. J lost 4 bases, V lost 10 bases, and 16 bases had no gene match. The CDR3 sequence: CATPLEVTGGDYNSPLHF. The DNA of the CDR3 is TGTGCCACCCCGTTGGAGGTGACAGGGGGCGATTATAATTCACCCCTCCACTTT.

The CDR3 protein is CASSTRTSGGSTDTQYF. DNA of the CDR3: TGTGCCAGCAGCACCCGGACTAGCGGGGGAAGCACAGATACGCAGTATTTT. The chain employs TRBV9 and TRBJ2-3, with 13 bases lining up with TRBD2. Germline lookup yields CDR1 SGDLS and CDR2 YYNGEE. The CDR3 runs 17 residues. V shed 4 bases, J shed 0 bases, and the junction held 5 bases outside the gene matches.

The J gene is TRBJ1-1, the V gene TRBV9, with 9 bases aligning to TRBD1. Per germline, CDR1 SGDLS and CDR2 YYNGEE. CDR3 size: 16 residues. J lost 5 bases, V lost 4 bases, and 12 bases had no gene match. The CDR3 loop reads CASSPHPGQGRTEAFF. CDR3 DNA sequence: TGTGCCAGCAGCCCCCATCCGGGACAGGGCAGGACTGAAGCTTTCTTT.

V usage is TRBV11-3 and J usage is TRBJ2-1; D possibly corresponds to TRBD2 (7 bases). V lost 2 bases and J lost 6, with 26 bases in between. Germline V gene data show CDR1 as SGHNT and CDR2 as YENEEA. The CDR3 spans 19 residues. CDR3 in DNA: TGTGCCAGCAGCTTATACTCATCTACGTGGGGGGGCTCTTCCAATGAGCAGTTCTTC. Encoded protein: CASSLYSSTWGGSSNEQFF.

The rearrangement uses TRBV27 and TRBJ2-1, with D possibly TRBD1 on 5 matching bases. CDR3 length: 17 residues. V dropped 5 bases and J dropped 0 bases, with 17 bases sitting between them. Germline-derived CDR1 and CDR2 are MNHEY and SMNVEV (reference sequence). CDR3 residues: CASSRPVYRSSYNEQFF. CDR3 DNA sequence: TGTGCCAGCAGTCGCCCAGTTTACAGGAGCTCCTACAATGAGCAGTTCTTC.

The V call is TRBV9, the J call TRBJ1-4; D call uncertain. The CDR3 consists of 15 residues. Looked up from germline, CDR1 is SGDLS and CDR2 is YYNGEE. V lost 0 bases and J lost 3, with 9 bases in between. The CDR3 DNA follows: TGTGCCAGCAGCGTAGAAGGAGCTCCTAATGAAAAACTGTTTTTT. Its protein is CASSVEGAPNEKLFF. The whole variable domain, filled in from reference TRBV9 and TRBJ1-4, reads DSGVTQTPKHLITATGQRVTLRCSPRSGDLSVYWYQQSLDQGLQFLIQYYNGEERAKGNILERFSAQQFPDLHSELNLSSLELGDSALYFCASSVEGAPNEKLFFGSGTQLSVL.

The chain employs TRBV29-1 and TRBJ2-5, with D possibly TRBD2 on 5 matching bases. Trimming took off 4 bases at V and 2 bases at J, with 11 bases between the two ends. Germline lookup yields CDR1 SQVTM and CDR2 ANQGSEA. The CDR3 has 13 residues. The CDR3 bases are TGCAGCGTTGTATCGGGGTTGCAAGAGACCCAGTACTTC. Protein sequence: CSVVSGLQETQYF.

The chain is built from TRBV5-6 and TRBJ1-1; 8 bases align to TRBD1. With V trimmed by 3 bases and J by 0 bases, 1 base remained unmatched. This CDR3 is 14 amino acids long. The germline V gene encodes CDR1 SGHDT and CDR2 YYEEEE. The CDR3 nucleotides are TGTGCCAGCAGCTCGGACAGGGTGAACACTGAAGCTTTCTTT. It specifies CASSSDRVNTEAFF.

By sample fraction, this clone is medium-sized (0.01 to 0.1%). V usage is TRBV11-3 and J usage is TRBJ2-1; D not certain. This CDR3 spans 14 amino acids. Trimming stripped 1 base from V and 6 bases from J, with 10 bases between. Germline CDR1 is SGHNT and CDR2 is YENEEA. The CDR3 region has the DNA TGTGCCAGCAGCTTAGGGCCGATTACCAATGAGCAGTTCTTC. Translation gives CASSLGPITNEQFF.

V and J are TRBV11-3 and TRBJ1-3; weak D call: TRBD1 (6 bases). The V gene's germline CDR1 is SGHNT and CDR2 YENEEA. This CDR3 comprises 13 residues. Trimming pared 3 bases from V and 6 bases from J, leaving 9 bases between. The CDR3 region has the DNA TGTGCCAGCAGCTTTACAGGGCCAAACACCATATATTTT. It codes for CASSFTGPNTIYF.

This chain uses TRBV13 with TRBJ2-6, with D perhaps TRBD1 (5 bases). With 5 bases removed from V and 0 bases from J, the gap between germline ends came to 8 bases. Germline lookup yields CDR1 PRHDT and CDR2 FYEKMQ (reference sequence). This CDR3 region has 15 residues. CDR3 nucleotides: TGTGCCAGCAGCCAGGGCTTCTCTGGGGCCAACGTCCTGACTTTC. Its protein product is CASSQGFSGANVLTF.